This note documents a single TCR beta chain sequence. The data are from a study of T cell responses to AZD1222 COVID-19 vaccine. Timing groups of about 4 and about 12 weeks for second doses were pooled. Generated by immunoSEQ multiplex PCR, the TCRdb table keeps only in-frame clones and is missing some. The sample contains nearly 200,000 clones, approximately 93% of which appear only once. The source material was peripheral blood, sampled 28 days after the second AZD1222 dose. The sequence was obtained from an adult who received the AZD1222 COVID-19 vaccine.

CDR3 bases: TGTGCCAGCAGCTTAGCCGCCCCCACAGTGCTGAACACTGAAGCTTTCTTT. This translates into CASSLAAPTVLNTEAFF. The gene calls are TRBV11-3 and TRBJ1-1; D uncertain. The ends were cut back, 1 base at V and 0 bases at J, with 15 bases in the middle. The germline V gene has CDR1 SGHNT and CDR2 YENEEA. The length of the CDR3 is 17 residues.